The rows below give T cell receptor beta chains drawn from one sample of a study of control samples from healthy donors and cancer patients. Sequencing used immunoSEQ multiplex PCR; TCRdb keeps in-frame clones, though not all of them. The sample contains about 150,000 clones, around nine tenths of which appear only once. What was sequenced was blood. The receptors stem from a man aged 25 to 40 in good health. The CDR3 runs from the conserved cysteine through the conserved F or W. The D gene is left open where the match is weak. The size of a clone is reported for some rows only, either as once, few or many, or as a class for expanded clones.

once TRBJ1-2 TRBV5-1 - CASSFGGTANGYTF TGCGCCAGCAGCTTTGGAGGGACCGCTAATGGCTACACCTTC
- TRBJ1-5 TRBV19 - CATTGRYSNQPQHF TGTGCCACCACGGGACGATATAGCAATCAGCCCCAGCATTTT
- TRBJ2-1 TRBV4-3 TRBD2 CASSQLRSGSSYNEQFF TGCGCCAGCAGCCAATTACGTAGCGGGAGCTCCTACAATGAGCAGTTCTTC
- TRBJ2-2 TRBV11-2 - CASSLVMGGTGELFF TGTGCCAGCAGCTTAGTTATGGGAGGAACCGGGGAGCTGTTTTTT
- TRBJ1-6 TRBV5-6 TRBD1 CASSSRDRGNSPLHF TGTGCCAGCAGCTCCCGGGACAGGGGTAATTCACCCCTCCACTTT
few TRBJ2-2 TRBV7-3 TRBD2 CASSLRRLAGVAGELFF TGTGCCAGCAGCTTAAGGAGACTAGCGGGGGTTGCCGGGGAGCTGTTTTTT
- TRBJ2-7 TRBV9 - CASSVDQGVVEQYF TGTGCCAGCAGCGTGGACCAAGGGGTCGTCGAGCAGTACTTC
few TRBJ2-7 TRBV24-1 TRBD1 CATSEAGSETGLLEQYF TGTGCCACCAGTGAGGCCGGGTCGGAGACAGGGCTTCTCGAGCAGTACTTC
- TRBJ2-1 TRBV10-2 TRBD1 CASSESSTGTGMRLEQFF TGCGCCAGCAGTGAGTCCTCGACCGGGACAGGTATGCGACTGGAGCAGTTCTTC
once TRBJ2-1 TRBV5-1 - CASSLAGVDEQFF TGCGCCAGCAGCTTGGCCGGAGTAGATGAGCAGTTCTTC
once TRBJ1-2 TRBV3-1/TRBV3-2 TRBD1 CASSQSTGAGYTF TGTGCCAGCAGCCAGTCCACAGGGGCCGGCTACACCTTC
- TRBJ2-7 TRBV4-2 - CASSQGGSTYEQYF TGTGCCAGCAGCCAAGGCGGTTCTACCTACGAGCAGTACTTC
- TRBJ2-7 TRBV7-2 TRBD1 CASSLGTGNVYEQYF TGTGCCAGCAGCTTAGGGACAGGGAATGTCTACGAGCAGTACTTC
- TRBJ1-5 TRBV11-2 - CASSTGYNQPQHF TGTGCCAGCAGTACAGGGTACAATCAGCCCCAGCATTTT
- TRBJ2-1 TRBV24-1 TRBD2 CATSDALAVREQFF TGTGCCACCAGTGATGCACTAGCGGTAAGGGAGCAGTTCTTC
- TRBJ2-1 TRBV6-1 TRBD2 CASSDSFGLAGRPNNEQFF TGTGCCAGCAGTGATTCCTTTGGACTAGCGGGACGGCCCAACAATGAGCAGTTCTTC
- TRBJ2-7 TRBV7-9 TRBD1 CASSPLGQGSEQYF TGTGCCAGCAGCCCCCTAGGACAGGGCAGCGAGCAGTACTTC
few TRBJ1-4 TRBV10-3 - CAIRDSTTNEKLFF TGTGCCATCAGGGACAGCACAACTAATGAAAAACTGTTTTTT
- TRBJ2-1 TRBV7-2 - CASLSSSGSYNEQFF TGTGCCAGCCTCTCTAGCTCCGGCTCCTACAATGAGCAGTTCTTC
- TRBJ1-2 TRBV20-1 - CSASGREDYGYTF TGCAGTGCTAGTGGCAGGGAGGACTATGGCTACACCTTC
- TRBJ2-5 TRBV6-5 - CASNSGTGETQYF TGTGCCAGCAATTCTGGGACCGGGGAGACCCAGTACTTC
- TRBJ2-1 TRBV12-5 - CASGLFEPYEQFF TGTGCTAGTGGGCTCTTTGAGCCCTATGAGCAGTTCTTC
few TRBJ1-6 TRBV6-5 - CASSAGPYNSPLHF TGTGCCAGCAGCGCAGGGCCCTATAATTCACCCCTCCACTTT